This TCR beta chain was recorded in a study of OX40 agonist ivuxolimab in advanced cancers. Study conclusions and caveats: The mean number of expanded clones was higher in CD8+ T cells than in CD4+.

Remarks on this clone: Its specificity is unknown.

The CDR3 extends over 15 amino acids. From germline, CDR1 is SNHLY and CDR2 FYNNEI. V gave up 2 bases and J gave up 5 bases, with 15 bases separating them. Only in-frame clones appear in the TCRdb table, and some are missing; sequencing was by immunoSEQ multiplex PCR. Among roughly 100,000 clones listed, roughly 80% were seen once. This chain connects TRBV2 to TRBJ2-5; D gene unclear. The sample consisted of CD4+ or CD8+ T cells sorted from blood, taken in a trial of the OX40 agonist ivuxolimab. This clonotype originated in an adult with an advanced solid tumor such as melanoma, head and neck, liver or kidney cancer. The DNA of the CDR3 is TGTGCCAGCAGTGAATACAAGGGATACGTGGAGACCCAGTACTTC. Translated, it gives CASSEYKGYVETQYF.